The 2 T cell receptor beta chains given below trace back to one sample, sequenced in a study of monozygotic twins with cystic fibrosis. The method was immunoSEQ multiplex PCR; TCRdb's version includes in-frame clones alone and lacks a portion of them. This table holds approximately 17,000 clones, 96% found once. Sequencing used blood. Every receptor here comes from a girl aged 2 to 10 with cystic fibrosis.

The chain combines TRBV7-8 with TRBJ2-2; D gene unclear. Germline V gives CDR1 SGHVS, CDR2 FQNEAQ. V was clipped by 5 bases and J by 1 base, with 8 bases between them. The CDR3 is 14 amino acids. CDR3 sequence reads: CASSHDKNTGELFF. CDR3 coding DNA: TGTGCCAGCAGCCATGACAAGAACACCGGGGAGCTGTTTTTT.

The chain has TRBV19 and TRBJ1-3, with 8 positions matching TRBD1. V gave up 5 bases and J gave up 1 base; unmatched junction bases: 1. This CDR3 is 14 amino acids long. In germline, CDR1 is LNHDA, CDR2 SQIVND (reference sequence). The CDR3 reads CASSDRGSGNTIYF. CDR3 nucleotides: TGTGCCAGTAGTGACAGGGGATCTGGAAACACCATATATTTT. The variable domain in full, with the rest retrieved from reference TRBV19 and TRBJ1-3, is DGGITQSPKYLFRKEGQNVTLSCEQNLNHDAMYWYRQDPGQGLRLIYYSQIVNDFQKGDIAEGYSVSREKKESFPLTVTSAQKNPTAFYLCASSDRGSGNTIYFGEGSWLTVV.